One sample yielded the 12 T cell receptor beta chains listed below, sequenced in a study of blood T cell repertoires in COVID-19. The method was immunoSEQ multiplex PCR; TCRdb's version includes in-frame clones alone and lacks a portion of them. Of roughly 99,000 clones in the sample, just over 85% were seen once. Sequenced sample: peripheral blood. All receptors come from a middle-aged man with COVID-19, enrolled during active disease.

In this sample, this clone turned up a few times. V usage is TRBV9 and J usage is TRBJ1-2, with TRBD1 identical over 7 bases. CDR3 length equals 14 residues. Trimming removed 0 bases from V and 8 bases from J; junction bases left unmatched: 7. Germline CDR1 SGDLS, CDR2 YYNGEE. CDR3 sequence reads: CASSVGGGAFGYTF. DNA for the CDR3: TGTGCCAGCAGCGTAGGAGGGGGCGCCTTCGGCTACACCTTC.

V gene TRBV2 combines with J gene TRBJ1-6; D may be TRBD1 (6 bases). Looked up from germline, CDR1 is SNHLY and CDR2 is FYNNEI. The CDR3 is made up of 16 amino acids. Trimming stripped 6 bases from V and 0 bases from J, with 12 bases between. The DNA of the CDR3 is TGTGCCAGCAGCCTTGAACAGGGCTCCTATAATTCACCCCTCCACTTT. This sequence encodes CASSLEQGSYNSPLHF.

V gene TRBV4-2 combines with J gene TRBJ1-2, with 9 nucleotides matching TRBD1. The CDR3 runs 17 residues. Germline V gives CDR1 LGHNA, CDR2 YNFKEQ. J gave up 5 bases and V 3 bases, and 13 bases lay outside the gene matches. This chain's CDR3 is CASSQATGTGPNYGYTF. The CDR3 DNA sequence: TGTGCCAGCAGCCAGGCTACCGGGACAGGGCCGAATTATGGCTACACCTTC.

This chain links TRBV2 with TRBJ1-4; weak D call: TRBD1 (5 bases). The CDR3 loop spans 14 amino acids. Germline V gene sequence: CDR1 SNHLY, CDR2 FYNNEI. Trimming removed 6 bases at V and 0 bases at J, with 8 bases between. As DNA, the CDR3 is TGTGCCAGCAGACAGGATTCAACTAATGAAAAACTGTTTTTT. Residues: CASRQDSTNEKLFF.

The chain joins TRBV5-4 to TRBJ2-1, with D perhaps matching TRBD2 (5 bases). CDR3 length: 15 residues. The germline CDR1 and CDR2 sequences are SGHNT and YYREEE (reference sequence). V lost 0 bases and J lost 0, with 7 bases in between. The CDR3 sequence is CASSLVGSSYNEQFF. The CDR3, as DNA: TGTGCCAGCAGCTTGGTAGGGAGCTCCTACAATGAGCAGTTCTTC.

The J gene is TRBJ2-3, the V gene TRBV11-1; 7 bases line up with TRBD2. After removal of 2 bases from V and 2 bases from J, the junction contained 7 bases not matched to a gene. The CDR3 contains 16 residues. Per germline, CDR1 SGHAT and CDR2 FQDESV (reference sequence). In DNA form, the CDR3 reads TGTGCCAGCAGCTTAACAAGGCGGGGGTACACAGATACGCAGTATTTT. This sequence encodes CASSLTRRGYTDTQYF.

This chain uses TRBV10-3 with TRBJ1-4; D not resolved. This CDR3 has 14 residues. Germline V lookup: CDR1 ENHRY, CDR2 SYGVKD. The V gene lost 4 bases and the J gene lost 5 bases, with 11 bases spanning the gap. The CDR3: CAISATSGNEKLFF. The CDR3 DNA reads TGTGCCATCAGTGCGACATCCGGAAATGAAAAACTGTTTTTT.

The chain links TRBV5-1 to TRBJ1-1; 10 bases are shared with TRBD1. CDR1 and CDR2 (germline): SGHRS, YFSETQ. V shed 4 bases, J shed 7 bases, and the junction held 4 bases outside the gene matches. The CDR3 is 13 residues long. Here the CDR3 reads CASSKDRGGEAFF. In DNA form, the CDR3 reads TGCGCCAGCAGCAAGGACAGGGGGGGTGAAGCTTTCTTT.

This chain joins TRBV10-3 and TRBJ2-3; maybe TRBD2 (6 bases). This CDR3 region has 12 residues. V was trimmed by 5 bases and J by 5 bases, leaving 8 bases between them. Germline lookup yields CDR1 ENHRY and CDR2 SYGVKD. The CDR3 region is CAISRGRDTQYF. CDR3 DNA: TGTGCCATCAGTCGGGGGAGAGATACGCAGTATTTT.

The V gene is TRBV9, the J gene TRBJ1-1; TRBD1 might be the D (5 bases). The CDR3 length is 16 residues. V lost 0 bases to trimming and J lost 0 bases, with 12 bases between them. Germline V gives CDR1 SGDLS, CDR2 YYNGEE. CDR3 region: CASSVGLWGVNTEAFF. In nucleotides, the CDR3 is TGTGCCAGCAGCGTAGGTTTGTGGGGGGTGAACACTGAAGCTTTCTTT.

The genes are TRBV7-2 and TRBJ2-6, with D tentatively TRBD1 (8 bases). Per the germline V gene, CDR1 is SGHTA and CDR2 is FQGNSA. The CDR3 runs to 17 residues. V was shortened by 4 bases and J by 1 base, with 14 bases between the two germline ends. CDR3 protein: CASSSGQGGSGANVLTF. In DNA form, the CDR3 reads TGTGCCAGCAGCTCTGGACAGGGAGGGTCTGGGGCCAACGTCCTGACTTTC.

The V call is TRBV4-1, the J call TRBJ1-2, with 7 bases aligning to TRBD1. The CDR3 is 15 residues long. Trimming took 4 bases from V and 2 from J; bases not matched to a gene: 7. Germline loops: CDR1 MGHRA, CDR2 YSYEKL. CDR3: CASSPGPGQNYGYTF. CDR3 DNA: TGCGCCAGCAGCCCCGGCCCGGGACAGAACTATGGCTACACCTTC.